The entry that follows covers one T cell receptor beta chain sequence. The antigen is unknown. This record comes from a study of long-term antiretroviral therapy in people with HIV. Study in general: Some samples came about a decade before the 2015 immediate-ART recommendation, and these were the earliest. The study's findings and limits: With ART, diversity went up but was still lower than in transplant donor controls. Dating from about 2004 to 2017, the blood was possibly obtained under older ART regimens.

The CDR3 is 14 residues long. The V end lost 0 bases, the J end lost 4 bases, and 10 bases lay between the germline ends. Germline V gene lookup returns CDR1 SGDLS and CDR2 YYNGEE. Run at survey level, the immunoSEQ assay was version v3.0. The table came from immunoSEQ multiplex PCR; TCRdb's copy has only in-frame clones and leaves some out. The top ten clones hold more than 9% of a sample with about 22,000 clones, around four fifths of them seen once. The sample consisted of unsorted PBMCs, taken 1.6 years after starting antiretroviral therapy. The receptor was isolated from a man aged 35 to 55 with HIV. J is TRBJ2-5 and V is TRBV9; D is possibly TRBD2 (6 bases). The CDR3 DNA follows: TGTGCCAGCAGCGTAGGGAGGGCTGGAGAGACCCAGTACTTC. Its protein product is CASSVGRAGETQYF.